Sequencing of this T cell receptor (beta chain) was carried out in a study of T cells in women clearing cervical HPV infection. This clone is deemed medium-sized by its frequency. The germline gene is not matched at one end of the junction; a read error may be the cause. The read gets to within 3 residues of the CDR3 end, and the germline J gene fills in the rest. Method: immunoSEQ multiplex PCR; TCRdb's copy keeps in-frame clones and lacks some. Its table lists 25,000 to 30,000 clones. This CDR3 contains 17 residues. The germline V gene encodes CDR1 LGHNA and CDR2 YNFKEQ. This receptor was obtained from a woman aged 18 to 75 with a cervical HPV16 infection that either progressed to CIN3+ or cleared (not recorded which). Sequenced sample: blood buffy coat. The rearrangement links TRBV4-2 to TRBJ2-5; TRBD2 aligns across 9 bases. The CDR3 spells CASSQDPGGGADETQYF. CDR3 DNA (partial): TGCGCCAGCAGCCAAGATCCAGGCGGGGGGGCCGATGAGACC.